Shown below are 14 T cell receptor beta chains from a single sample sequenced in a study of T cell repertoires in cytomegalovirus infection. TCRdb redid the calling of the reads with MiXCR, one entry per CDR3 protein. The repertoire holds approximately 1,000,000 distinct CDR3 sequences, with 31% as singletons. Their antigens are not known. The material was cultured CD8+ T cells from PBMCs, obtained from culture after CMV antigen stimulation. The receptors were gathered from a human donor in good health (CMV status not recorded). Some clones in this sample may be carry-over from other donors' samples.

The chain has TRBV28 and TRBJ2-7; 9 bases are shared with TRBD1. Trimming cost V 6 bases and J 5 bases; bases outside gene matches: 5. This CDR3 comprises 13 residues. Looked up from germline, CDR1 is MDHEN and CDR2 is SYDVKM. CDR3 coding DNA: TGTGCCAGCAGCTTGACAGGGGGAAACGAGCAGTACGTC. Residues: CASSLTGGNEQYV.

This clonotype was observed a few times. This chain joins TRBV5-6 and TRBJ2-7, with D possibly TRBD1 on 6 matching bases. V was pared by 0 bases and J by 4 bases, with 17 bases between. Germline V gives CDR1 SGHDT, CDR2 YYEEEE. The CDR3 loop spans 16 amino acids. Here the CDR3 DNA reads TGTGCCAGCAGCTTGGGTAGGGGGACAATTCCTTACGAGCAGTACGTC. Protein product: CASSLGRGTIPYEQYV.

The sample holds many counts of this clonotype. This sequence joins TRBV7-9 and TRBJ1-2; 8 positions match TRBD1. Germline loops: CDR1 SEHNR, CDR2 FQNEAQ (reference sequence). The CDR3 contains 13 residues. V dropped 3 bases and J dropped 8; count of bases not matched to a gene: 5. CDR3 bases: TGTGCCAGCAGCTTTCAGGGGGCGGGCGGCTACACCTTC. Protein sequence: CASSFQGAGGYTF.

The chain employs TRBV20-1 and TRBJ2-1; 7 bases are a match to TRBD2. The V gene end was trimmed by 2 bases and the J gene end by 3 bases; junction bases not matched to a gene: 10. This CDR3 has 16 amino acids. The germline V gene encodes CDR1 DFQATT and CDR2 SNEGSKA (reference sequence). The CDR3 DNA follows: TGCAGTGCTAGATTACGGGGGGAGGGTTTCTACAATGAGCAGTTCTTC. Amino acid sequence: CSARLRGEGFYNEQFF.

This clonotype appeared once. V and J are TRBV27 and TRBJ1-1; 9 bases match TRBD1. Trimming took 1 base from V and 5 from J; bases not matched to a gene: 2. The length of the CDR3 is 14 residues. The V gene's germline CDR1 is MNHEY and CDR2 SMNVEV (reference sequence). The CDR3 loop is CASSLYRGRTEAFF. The DNA for the CDR3 is TGTGCCAGCAGTTTATACAGGGGGCGTACTGAAGCTTTCTTT.

This clonotype was recorded a few times. The chain uses TRBV28 and TRBJ1-2; D is unresolved. Germline CDR1 is MDHEN and CDR2 is SYDVKM. The ends were cut back, 2 bases at V and 1 base at J, with 8 bases in the middle. The CDR3 loop spans 14 amino acids. CDR3 bases: TGTGCCAGCAGTTTACGGCGGGATAACTATGGCTACACCTTC. It yields the protein CASSLRRDNYGYTF.

This clonotype has a count of ten or more. The genes are TRBV7-6 and TRBJ2-1, with 14 bases that match TRBD2. This CDR3 has 20 residues. Losses at the gene ends were 4 bases for V and 1 base for J; bases not matched to a gene: 12. Per germline, CDR1 SGHVS and CDR2 FNYEAQ. CDR3 nucleotides: TGTGCCAGCAGCTCGCAACGACTAGCGGGGGGGCTCGAGTCCTACAATGAGCAGTTCTTC. Protein sequence: CASSSQRLAGGLESYNEQFF.

Turning to this clonotype: A read error may be the cause here, since a much bigger clone is one base away. V and J are TRBV7-6 and TRBJ2-2; tentative D call: TRBD1 (5 bases). Germline V gene sequence: CDR1 SGHVS, CDR2 FNYEAQ. The CDR3 runs to 14 residues. The DNA for the CDR3 is TGTGTCAGCAGCTATGGACAGAACACCGGGGAGCTGTTTTTT. Encoded protein: CVSSYGQNTGELFF.

This clonotype was seen many times. This chain links TRBV6-5 with TRBJ1-2; no firm D call. This CDR3 comprises 14 residues. Trimming pared 0 bases from V and 4 bases from J, leaving 9 bases between. Germline lookup yields CDR1 MNHEY and CDR2 SVGAGI. CDR3 DNA: TGTGCCAGCAGTTACTCGACCGGCCTCTATGGCTACACCTTC. This sequence encodes CASSYSTGLYGYTF.

The chain links TRBV7-6 to TRBJ2-5; D is ambiguous. This CDR3 contains 17 residues. CDR1 is SGHVS, CDR2 FNYEAQ, per germline. Between the trimmed V and J ends, which lost 3 bases and 2 bases, there was a span of 19 bases. In nucleotides, the CDR3 is TGTGCCAGCAGCTTTTTGGAAGGCCTCGCTATGCAAGAGACCCAGTACTTC. Protein: CASSFLEGLAMQETQYF.

The rearrangement uses TRBV7-9 and TRBJ1-5, with TRBD1 matching 9 bases. Trimming removed 3 bases from V and 6 bases from J; junction bases left unmatched: 6. The germline gives CDR1 SEHNR, CDR2 FQNEAQ (reference sequence). The CDR3 totals 15 residues. CDR3 DNA sequence: TGTGCCAGCAGCTTTGCCGGGACAGGGATTCAGCCCCAGCATTTT. Translation gives CASSFAGTGIQPQHF.

The V and J genes are TRBV5-4 and TRBJ1-6; D is unresolved. The CDR3 is 12 residues long. V lost 5 bases and J lost 11, with 11 bases in between. The germline CDR1 and CDR2 sequences are SGHNT and YYREEE (reference sequence). In DNA form, the CDR3 reads TGTGCCAGCAGTCCTCCGGGAGCACCCCTCCACTTT. This translates into CASSPPGAPLHF.

This clonotype appeared a few times. The chain recombines TRBV28 with TRBJ2-7; TRBD1 agrees at 9 bases. The V gene end was trimmed by 5 bases and the J gene end by 7 bases; junction bases not matched to a gene: 9. The CDR3 is 14 amino acids. CDR1 MDHEN and CDR2 SYDVKM come from the germline V gene. The CDR3: CASSPTGTGLEQYV. CDR3 nucleotides: TGTGCCAGCAGTCCTACCGGGACAGGGCTAGAGCAGTACGTC.

This clonotype was recorded a few times. The chain carries TRBV27 and TRBJ1-1; D remains ambiguous. V lost 5 bases to trimming and J lost 4 bases, with 11 bases between them. Per the germline V gene, CDR1 is MNHEY and CDR2 is SMNVEV (reference sequence). This CDR3 has 13 amino acids. This chain's CDR3 is CASSPPLSTEAFF. The CDR3 DNA is TGTGCCAGCAGTCCCCCCCTTAGCACTGAAGCTTTCTTT.